These 20 T cell receptor beta chains came from one sample sequenced in a study of naive and memory T cell subsets. Study-level points and caveats: Possibly reflecting memory cells re-expressing CD45RA, a few larger clonotypes occurred in naive repertoires, especially CD8.

Their target antigens are unknown. An equimolar mix of two oligonucleotides served as the beta constant-region primer for TRBC1 and TRBC2. The ligated cDNA underwent four PCR rounds using SP2 and nested alpha and beta constant-region primers. TCRdb processed the UMI-ligation and nested PCR reads anew with MiXCR; each CDR3 protein has one entry. The data show roughly 100,000 distinct CDR3 sequences, 13% to 15% seen once. Input material: naive CD8+ T cells from blood. These TCRs come from a human donor in good health.

This clonotype was counted between two and nine times. The chain links TRBV10-3 to TRBJ2-7; D is perhaps TRBD1 (6 bases). The V gene lost 2 bases and the J gene lost 3 bases, with 23 bases spanning the gap. Looked up from germline, CDR1 is ENHRY and CDR2 is SYGVKD. This CDR3 contains 18 residues. This CDR3 reads CAISEGSSGRGLSYEQYF. The DNA for the CDR3 is TGTGCCATCAGTGAGGGATCCAGTGGTAGGGGGTTAAGCTACGAGCAGTACTTC.

The chain employs TRBV27 and TRBJ2-1; D perhaps matches TRBD2 (6 bases). The germline V and J ends were trimmed by 5 bases and 9 bases, with 20 bases remaining between them. The germline V gene encodes CDR1 MNHEY and CDR2 SMNVEV (reference sequence). The CDR3 is made up of 15 amino acids. The CDR3 sequence: CASSTWRDMNTEQFF. The DNA for the CDR3 is TGTGCCAGCAGTACTTGGCGGGATATGAATACTGAGCAGTTCTTC.

This clonotype appeared a few times. V and J are TRBV4-2 and TRBJ2-3; no firm D call. V gave up 1 base and J gave up 0 bases, with 17 bases separating them. Looked up from germline, CDR1 is LGHNA and CDR2 is YNFKEQ. The CDR3 spans 18 residues. CDR3 protein: CASSQGPLISTSTDTQYF. In nucleotides, the CDR3 is TGTGCCAGCAGCCAAGGCCCCCTGATCTCCACTAGCACAGATACGCAGTATTTT.

The V gene is TRBV5-6, the J gene TRBJ2-5; D remains ambiguous. Germline values: CDR1 SGHDT, CDR2 YYEEEE. V was clipped by 4 bases and J by 3 bases, with 10 bases between them. This CDR3 region has 13 residues. CDR3 in DNA: TGTGCCAGCAGCCCTCCCCGGGAAGAGACCCAGTACTTC. This sequence encodes CASSPPREETQYF. Complete variable domain (other parts from reference TRBV5-6 and TRBJ2-5): DAGVTQSPTHLIKTRGQQVTLRCSPKSGHDTVSWYQQALGQGPQFIFQYYEEEERQRGNFPDRFSGHQFPNYSSELNVNALLLGDSALYLCASSPPREETQYFGPGTRLLVL.

This clonotype appeared a few times. The rearrangement uses TRBV4-3 and TRBJ2-5; perhaps TRBD2 as D (6 bases). The CDR3 is made up of 16 amino acids. The V end lost 0 bases, the J end lost 2 bases, and 13 bases lay between the germline ends. In germline, CDR1 is LGHNA, CDR2 YSLEER. The CDR3 DNA is TGCGCCAGCAGCCAAGATCGAGCGGGCGTACAAGAGACCCAGTACTTC. It yields the protein CASSQDRAGVQETQYF.

This clonotype was detected many times. The genes are TRBV7-9 and TRBJ2-3; perhaps TRBD2 as D (6 bases). Germline CDR1 SEHNR, CDR2 FQNEAQ (reference sequence). V was clipped by 0 bases and J by 6 bases, with 13 bases between them. The CDR3 is 15 residues long. CDR3 in amino acids: CASSLAMGRMDTQYF. CDR3 nucleotides: TGTGCCAGCAGCTTAGCGATGGGGAGGATGGATACGCAGTATTTT.

The J gene is TRBJ2-1, the V gene TRBV6-5, with 11 bases that match TRBD2. Trimming took 2 bases from V and 10 from J; bases not matched to a gene: 4. Germline V CDR1 and CDR2: MNHEY, SVGAGI. CDR3 length: 14 amino acids. The CDR3 reads CASSYRTSGFEQFF. CDR3 in DNA: TGTGCCAGCAGTTACAGGACTAGCGGGTTCGAGCAGTTCTTC.

CDR3 nucleotide sequence: TGCGCCAGCAGCCAAGATCGATTCGGGGTCGGGCCCCAGCATTTT. It yields the protein CASSQDRFGVGPQHF. J is TRBJ1-5 and V is TRBV4-3; D is unclear. Trimming removed 0 bases at V and 9 bases at J, with 15 bases between. CDR1 is LGHNA and CDR2 is YSLEER in the germline V gene. The CDR3 has 15 residues.

The sample holds a few counts of this clonotype. The gene calls are TRBV5-6 and TRBJ2-7; no reliable D call. The CDR3 covers 15 residues. The germline V gene has CDR1 SGHDT and CDR2 YYEEEE. Trimming shortened V by 4 bases and J by 2 bases, and 16 bases separated the two germline ends. CDR3 DNA sequence: TGTGCCAGCAGCCCTGACCGAATAGGGACCTACGAGCAGTACTTC. The encoded protein is CASSPDRIGTYEQYF.

This clonotype was found a few times. V gene TRBV6-2 or TRBV6-3 combines with J gene TRBJ1-1; weak D call: TRBD1 (5 bases). The germline V gene encodes CDR1 MNHEY and CDR2 SVGEGT. The CDR3 spans 14 residues. The germline V and J ends were trimmed by 5 bases and 6 bases, with 16 bases remaining between them. CDR3 nucleotides: TGTGCCAGCAGTAGATCGTCGGGAGGGGCTGAAGCTTTCTTT. Its protein is CASSRSSGGAEAFF.

This clonotype was seen a handful of times. J is TRBJ2-1 and V is TRBV7-6; weak D call: TRBD2 (7 bases). Germline V lookup: CDR1 SGHVS, CDR2 FNYEAQ. This CDR3 has 17 amino acids. Trimming pared 3 bases from V and 1 base from J, leaving 16 bases between. The CDR3 nucleotides are TGTGCCAGCAGCTTCTACGAGGGGGGGACGTCCTACAATGAGCAGTTCTTC. Its translation is CASSFYEGGTSYNEQFF.

In its sample, this clonotype was seen a few times. The chain is built from TRBV5-1 and TRBJ2-1; D ambiguous. With 2 bases removed from V and 3 bases from J, the gap between germline ends came to 12 bases. The CDR3 has 15 residues. Germline values: CDR1 SGHRS, CDR2 YFSETQ. The CDR3, as DNA: TGCGCCAGCAGCTTAAGCACTCACCTCTACAATGAGCAGTTCTTC. Translated: CASSLSTHLYNEQFF.

The J gene is TRBJ2-3, the V gene TRBV7-9; 15 nucleotides agree with TRBD2. In germline, CDR1 is SEHNR, CDR2 FQNEAQ (reference sequence). This CDR3 is built from 16 residues. V shed 6 bases, J shed 3 bases, and the junction held 4 bases outside the gene matches. In nucleotides, the CDR3 is TGTGCCAGCAGGGAAGGGACTAGCGGGAGGACAGATACGCAGTATTTT. Translation: CASREGTSGRTDTQYF.

V gene TRBV7-8 combines with J gene TRBJ2-3; 10 bases line up with TRBD2. V gave up 5 bases and J gave up 6 bases; unmatched junction bases: 8. The CDR3 spans 15 residues. The germline V gene has CDR1 SGHVS and CDR2 FQNEAQ. The CDR3 spells CASSPRTSGWDTQYF. As DNA, the CDR3 is TGTGCCAGCAGCCCCCGGACTAGCGGCTGGGATACGCAGTATTTT.

This chain links TRBV15 with TRBJ1-1; 9 bases agree with TRBD1. V lost 4 bases, J lost 0 bases, and 21 bases stayed unmatched. Per the germline V gene, CDR1 is LNHNV and CDR2 is YYDKDF (reference sequence). CDR3 length: 21 amino acids. CDR3 amino acids: CATSTGTGILMTIDMNTEAFF. CDR3 sequence (DNA): TGTGCCACCAGCACCGGGACAGGGATTTTGATGACGATCGACATGAACACTGAAGCTTTCTTT.

This clonotype was seen many times. The chain carries TRBV4-3 and TRBJ1-1; D uncertain. Germline CDR1 is LGHNA and CDR2 is YSLEER. This CDR3 has 16 amino acids. The V end was cut by 1 base, the J end by 3 bases, with 15 bases between. CDR3 residues: CASSQVAREVDTEAFF. In DNA form, the CDR3 reads TGCGCCAGCAGCCAAGTGGCGAGGGAGGTAGACACTGAAGCTTTCTTT.

V usage is TRBV12-5 and J usage is TRBJ2-2, with D perhaps TRBD2 (6 bases). The CDR3 runs to 15 residues. Germline V gene data show CDR1 as LGHNT and CDR2 as FRNRAP. The V and J ends lost 1 base and 6 bases respectively, with 12 bases between them. The CDR3 reads CASGLGLAIAGELFF. In nucleotides, the CDR3 is TGTGCTAGTGGTTTGGGCCTAGCGATTGCCGGGGAGCTGTTTTTT.

This clonotype was observed at least ten times. The V and J genes are TRBV4-2 and TRBJ2-7, with D hard to call. Germline CDR1 LGHNA, CDR2 YNFKEQ. The CDR3 has 12 amino acids. The V end was cut by 1 base, the J end by 1 base, with 2 bases between. The CDR3 nucleotides read TGTGCCAGCAGCCAAGGGTCCTACGAGCAGTACTTC. Translating gives CASSQGSYEQYF.

This chain uses TRBV12-3 or TRBV12-4 with TRBJ2-1, with D possibly being TRBD1 (6 bases). This CDR3 has 16 residues. V shed 7 bases and J shed 7 bases, with 23 bases lying between them. The CDR3 loop reads CASTGPGVGGENEQFF. The DNA for the CDR3 is TGTGCCAGCACGGGCCCCGGGGTAGGGGGAGAAAATGAGCAGTTCTTC.

CDR3 amino acids: CASKASYSNQPQHF. CDR3 DNA: TGTGCCAGCAAGGCCAGCTATAGCAATCAGCCCCAGCATTTT. This chain uses TRBV2 with TRBJ1-5; D unresolved. Germline lookup yields CDR1 SNHLY and CDR2 FYNNEI. Trimming pared 7 bases from V and 0 bases from J, leaving 10 bases between. This CDR3 region has 14 residues.